What follows describes a single TCR beta chain. Its target antigen remains unknown. No per-base quality is available; no much larger clone lies one base away. The library was prepared using 5' RACE. The instrument was an Illumina HiSeq 2500. The second PCR ran for roughly 7 to 12 cycles and used a J-beta primer mix along with a sample-barcoded 5' primer. A unique molecular identifier was introduced onto each TCR beta cDNA molecule by a template-switch 5' adaptor carrying 12 random nucleotides. Each sample yielded at least 3 million CDR3-containing paired-end reads. All of the RNA was converted into first-strand cDNA using the Mint cDNA synthesis kit, with a TRBC-specific oligonucleotide serving as the primer. Following uracil-DNA glycosylase treatment, all cDNA underwent a first 18-cycle PCR with the universal primers M1SS and BC2_uni_R. The study's processing was this. Normalization of each sample was performed by random selection of 1 million high-quality reads, each carrying a distinct molecular identifier. Instead of being binned into consensus sequences, reads that shared molecular identifiers were thrown out. CDR3 identification, clonotype clustering and error correction used MiTCR with a Q25 quality threshold and the strictest error-elimination algorithm. A nonparametric unseen species model using Euler transformation provided a lower-bound estimate of total TCR beta diversity. TCRdb reprocessed the public reads (quality trimming at Q25 with fastp, clone calling with MiXCR) and kept in-frame beta chains. Every distinct CDR3 protein forms one entry, paired with its most common genes and DNA. For this entry, the V and J calls and clone size follow TCRdb and not the study's own pipeline. The sample yields roughly 1,500,000 distinct CDR3 sequences; 35% to 45% were counted once. Clones ranked in the top ten supply roughly 8.2% of the sample.

The donors were some 36 Caucasian individuals from Russia, aged roughly 6 to 90 years, who were systemically healthy. Roughly 10 milliliters of peripheral blood were drawn from each donor into EDTA-treated Vacutainer tubes. PBMCs were isolated by Ficoll-Paque density-gradient centrifugation, with at least 6 million obtained per sample. Total RNA, at least 6 micrograms per sample, was extracted from PBMCs with Trizol reagent. For every donor, flow cytometry on a PBMC aliquot measured the percentage of naive CD45RAhigh/CD27high T cells. The sample is drawn from a study of blood T cells in healthy people across ages (dated by TCRdb to about 2015). With regard to the full study: In model experiments, roughly one uniquely barcoded TCR beta cDNA molecule per two T cells was captured by template switching. To avoid experimental bias, donors of different ages were distributed randomly across sequencing lanes. The donors were divided into four age groups: young (average around 16 years), middle-aged (about 39), aged (about 61) and long-lived (more than 75). For two donors (one aged 18 to 30 and one aged 80 or older), the study analyzed two additional independent replicas of 1 million unique cDNA reads from the same blood draw. The study measured age-related changes in TCR beta repertoire diversity using deep sequencing normalized with unique cDNA molecular identifiers.

Beyond this particular receptor, the publication reports: A strong correlation was found between observed TCR beta diversity and the percentage of naive T cells measured by flow cytometry. Estimates of total diversity from one million sequenced T cells were regarded as lower bounds and underestimates. The long-lived group showed more naive CD4+ T cells, fewer expanded clones and increased TCR diversity than the aged group, suggesting age selection. The CMV infection status of donors was not known, potentially confounding age-related changes in expanded clonotypes. As age increased, observed TCR beta diversity per million T cells dropped in a roughly linear way, and a significant reduction was already evident by age 40. Since profiling was done on bulk unsorted PBMCs, naive and antigen-experienced compartments could not be conclusively compared.

The CDR3, from cysteine to phenylalanine, totals 15 residues. Solely the CDR3 DNA is kept, with 45 bases framed from the first base. Trimming takes 3 bases from V and 2 bases from J, and the germline ends sit 12 bases apart. The germline V gene gives CDR1 as SGHRS and CDR2 as YFSETQ. This chain is built from TRBV5-1 and TRBJ2-4; a tentative D call is TRBD2 (6 bases match). The origin of this receptor is a woman younger than 30 in good health. Sequenced input: blood. The DNA sequence is TGCGCCAGCAGCTCCGGGGGAGTGTCCAAAAACATTCAGTACTTC. Its protein reads: CASSSGGVSKNIQYF.